This T cell receptor beta chain was identified during a study of cytomegalovirus exposure and HLA in healthy donors. The 120-subject validation cohort, separate from the approximately 670-subject first cohort, included the donors. The CDR3 is 16 amino acids. CDR1 is MDHEN, CDR2 SYDVKM, per germline. V trimming: 5 bases; J trimming: 7 bases; junction bases outside the gene matches: 11. The sample holds one count of this clone. Generated by immunoSEQ multiplex PCR, the TCRdb table keeps only in-frame clones and is missing some. The table has 260,000 or so clones, roughly 90% seen once. V usage is TRBV28 and J usage is TRBJ1-5, with 10 bases aligning to TRBD1. The sample comprised PBMCs. The TCR originated in a woman younger than 30 in good health and CMV-seronegative. In DNA form, the CDR3 reads TGTGCCAGCAGTCCTCCCCGACAGGGGGCGCGACAGCCCCAGCATTTT. It is translated as CASSPPRQGARQPQHF.